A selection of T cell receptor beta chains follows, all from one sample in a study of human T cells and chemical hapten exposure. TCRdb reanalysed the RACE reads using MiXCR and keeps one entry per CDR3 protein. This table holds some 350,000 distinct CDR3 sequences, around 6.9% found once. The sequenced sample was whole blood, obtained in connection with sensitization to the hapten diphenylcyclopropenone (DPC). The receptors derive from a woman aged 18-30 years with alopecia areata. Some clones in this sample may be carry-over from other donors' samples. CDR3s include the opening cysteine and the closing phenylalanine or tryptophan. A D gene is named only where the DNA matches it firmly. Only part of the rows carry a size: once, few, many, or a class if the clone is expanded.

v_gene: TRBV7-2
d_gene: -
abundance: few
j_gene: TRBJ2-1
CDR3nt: TGTGCCAGCAGCTCTCAGGGAAACAATGAGCAGTTCTTC
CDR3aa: CASSSQGNNEQFF

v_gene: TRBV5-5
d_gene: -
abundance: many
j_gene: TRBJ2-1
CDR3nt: TGTGCCAGCAGCTTAGGAGAGGATGAGCAGTTCTTC
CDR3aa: CASSLGEDEQFF

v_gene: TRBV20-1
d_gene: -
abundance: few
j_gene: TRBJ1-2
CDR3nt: TGCAGTGCTAGAGGACTGGGCCTAGAAGGCTACACCTTC
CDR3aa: CSARGLGLEGYTF

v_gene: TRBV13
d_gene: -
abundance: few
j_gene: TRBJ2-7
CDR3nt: TGTGCCAGCAGCTTAAGTTCACTAGGCTACGAGCAGTACTTC
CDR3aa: CASSLSSLGYEQYF

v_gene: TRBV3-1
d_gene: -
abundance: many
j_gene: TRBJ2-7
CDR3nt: TGTGCCAGCAGCCAAATCCGTAACGAGCAGTACTTC
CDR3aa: CASSQIRNEQYF

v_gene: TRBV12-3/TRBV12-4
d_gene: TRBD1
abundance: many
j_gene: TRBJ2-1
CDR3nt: TGTGCCAGCAGTCCCGGGACAGGCGCTAGTGAGCAGTTCTTC
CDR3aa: CASSPGTGASEQFF

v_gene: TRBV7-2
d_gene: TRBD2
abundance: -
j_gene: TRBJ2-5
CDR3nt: TGTGCCAGCAGCTTGTCGATTGCGGGGGGGCAAGAGACCCAGTACTTC
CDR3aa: CASSLSIAGGQETQYF

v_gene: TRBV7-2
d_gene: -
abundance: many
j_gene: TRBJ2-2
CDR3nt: TGTGCCAGCAGCCGGGACTCAAACACCGGGGAGCTGTTTTTT
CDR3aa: CASSRDSNTGELFF

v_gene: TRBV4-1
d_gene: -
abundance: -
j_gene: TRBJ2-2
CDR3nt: TGCGCCAGCAGGACCGACACCAAGGGGACCGGGGAGCTGTTTTTT
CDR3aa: CASRTDTKGTGELFF

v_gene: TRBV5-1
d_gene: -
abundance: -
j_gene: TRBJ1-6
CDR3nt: TGCGCCAGCAGCATTACGGGACTGCTTAATTCACCCCTCCACTTT
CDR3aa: CASSITGLLNSPLHF

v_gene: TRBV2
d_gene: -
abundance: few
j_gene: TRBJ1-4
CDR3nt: TGTGCCAGCAGTGAACGCTTACGACAGGAAAAACTGTTTTTT
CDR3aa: CASSERLRQEKLFF

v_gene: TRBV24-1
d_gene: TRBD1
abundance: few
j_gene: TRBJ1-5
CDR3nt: TGTGCCACCAGTGATGGTATGAGGGGGCTAAATCAGCCCCAGCATTTT
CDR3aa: CATSDGMRGLNQPQHF

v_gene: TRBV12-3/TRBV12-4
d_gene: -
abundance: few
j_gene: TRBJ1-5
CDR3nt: TGTGCCAGCAGTTTTGGGGACACCAATCAGCCCCAGCATTTT
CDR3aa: CASSFGDTNQPQHF

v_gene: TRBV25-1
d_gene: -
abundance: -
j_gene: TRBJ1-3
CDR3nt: TGTGCCAGCAGTGAAACAGGACTTGGAAACACCATATATTTT
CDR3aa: CASSETGLGNTIYF

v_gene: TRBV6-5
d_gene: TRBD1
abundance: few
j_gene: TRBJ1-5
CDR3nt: TGTGCCAGCAGGGCTACAGGGGGAGGCAATCAGCCCCAGCATTTT
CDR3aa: CASRATGGGNQPQHF

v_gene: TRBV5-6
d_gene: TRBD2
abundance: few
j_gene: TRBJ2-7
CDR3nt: TGTGCCAGCAGCTTCCTCCTAGCGGGTGCGATCTACGAGCAGTACTTC
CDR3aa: CASSFLLAGAIYEQYF

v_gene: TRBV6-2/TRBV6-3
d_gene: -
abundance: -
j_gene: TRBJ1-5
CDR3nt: TGTGCCAGCAGGGGGGGAAATAGCAATCAGCCCCAGCATTTT
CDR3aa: CASRGGNSNQPQHF

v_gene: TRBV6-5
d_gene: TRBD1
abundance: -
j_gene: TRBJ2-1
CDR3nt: TGTGCCAGCAGTCCACCAGGGGGTTATGAGCAGTTCTTC
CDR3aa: CASSPPGGYEQFF

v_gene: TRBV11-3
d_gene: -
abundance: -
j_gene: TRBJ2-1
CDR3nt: TGTGCCAGCAGCTTAGATCAGTCGGGGTATGAGCAGTTCTTC
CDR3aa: CASSLDQSGYEQFF

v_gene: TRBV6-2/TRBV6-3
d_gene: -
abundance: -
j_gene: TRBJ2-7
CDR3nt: TGTGCCAGCAGCCCTACCCGGGACACATACGAGCAGTACTTC
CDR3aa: CASSPTRDTYEQYF

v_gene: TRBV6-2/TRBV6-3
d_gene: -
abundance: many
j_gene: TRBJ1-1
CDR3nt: TGTGCCAGCAAGGACCCGAACACTGAAGCTTTCTTT
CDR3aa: CASKDPNTEAFF

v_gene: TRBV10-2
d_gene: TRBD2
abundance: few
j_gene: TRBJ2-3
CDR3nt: TGCGCCAGCAGTGAGGCGGGGGGAAGCACAGATACGCAGTATTTT
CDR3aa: CASSEAGGSTDTQYF

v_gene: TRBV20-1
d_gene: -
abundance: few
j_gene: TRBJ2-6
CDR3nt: TGCAGTGCTAGTTCCGACCCTGGGGCCAACGTCCTGACTTTC
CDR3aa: CSASSDPGANVLTF